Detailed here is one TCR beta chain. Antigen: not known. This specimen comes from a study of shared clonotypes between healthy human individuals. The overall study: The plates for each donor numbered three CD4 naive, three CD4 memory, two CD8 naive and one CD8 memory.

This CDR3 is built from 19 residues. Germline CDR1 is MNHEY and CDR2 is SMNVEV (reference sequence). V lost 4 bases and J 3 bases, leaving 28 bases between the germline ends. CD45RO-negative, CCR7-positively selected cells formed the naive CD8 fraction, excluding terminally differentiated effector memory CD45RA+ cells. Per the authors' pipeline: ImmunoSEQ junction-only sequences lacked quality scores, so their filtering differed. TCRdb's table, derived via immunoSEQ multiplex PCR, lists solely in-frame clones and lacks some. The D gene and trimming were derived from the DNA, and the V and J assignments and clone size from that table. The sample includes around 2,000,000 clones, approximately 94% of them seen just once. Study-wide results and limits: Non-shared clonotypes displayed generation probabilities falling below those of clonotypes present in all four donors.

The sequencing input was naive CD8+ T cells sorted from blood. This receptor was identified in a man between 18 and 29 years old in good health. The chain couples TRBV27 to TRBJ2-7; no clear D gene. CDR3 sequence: CASSWTTPGLTGPDYEQYF. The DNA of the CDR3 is TGTGCCAGCAGTTGGACGACTCCTGGATTGACGGGCCCGGACTACGAGCAGTACTTC.